These 20 T cell receptor beta chains share one sample of origin, sequenced in a study of T cell clonality in common variable immunodeficiency. Study-level results: Reportedly, TCR beta sequences from common variable immunodeficiency showed fewer deletions and N-nucleotide insertions.

These receptors lack a known antigen. The data were produced by immunoSEQ multiplex PCR, yet TCRdb's version contains in-frame clones alone and is incomplete. The sample offers about 23,000 clones and no singletons, the top ten holding 8.9%. Material: peripheral blood mononuclear cells. These receptors came from a human donor with common variable immunodeficiency.

The CDR3 region is CASSIQAGGDTQYF. Incomplete CDR3 DNA: TGTGCCAGTAGTATACAAGCGGGAGGAGATACG. J is TRBJ2-3 and V is TRBV19, with 9 bases lining up with TRBD2. The read comes to an end 3 residues before the CDR3 does, leaving the germline J gene to fill in the end. CDR1 LNHDA and CDR2 SQIVND come from the germline V gene (reference sequence). V gave up 2 bases and J gave up 5 bases; unmatched junction bases: 2. This CDR3 comprises 14 residues.

Regarding this clone: Read data end 3 residues before the CDR3 end; the end is taken from the germline J gene. The gene calls are TRBV18 and TRBJ1-2; the match to TRBD1 covers 7 bases. This CDR3 comprises 13 residues. J was trimmed by 3 bases and V by 6 bases; bases with no gene match: 4. Germline CDR1 reads KGHSH; CDR2 reads LQKENI. The CDR3 is CASSYGQDYGYTF. The part of the CDR3 DNA that was read is TGTGCCAGCTCCTACGGACAGGACTATGGC. Full variable domain (missing parts from reference TRBV18 and TRBJ1-2): NAGVMQNPRHLVRRRGQEARLRCSPMKGHSHVYWYRQLPEEGLKFMVYLQKENIIDESGMPKERFSAEFPKEGPSILRIQQVVRGDSAAYFCASSYGQDYGYTFGSGTRLTVV.

This clone has at least ten counts. The read ends 3 residues shy of where the CDR3 ends; the end is completed using the germline J gene. The chain joins TRBV5-1 to TRBJ1-2; TRBD1 matches at 7 bases. Germline CDR1 and CDR2: SGHRS and YFSETQ. The J segment lost 6 bases and the V segment lost 4 bases, leaving 6 bases of the junction unmatched. CDR3 length: 13 amino acids. CDR3 DNA, as far as it was read: TGCGCCAGCAGCCCGGAAGACAGGGATGGC. As protein: CASSPEDRDG. The whole CDR3 is CASSPEDRDGYTF. Looking up the rest from reference TRBV5-1 and TRBJ1-2 gives the full variable domain: KAGVTQTPRYLIKTRGQQVTLSCSPISGHRSVSWYQQTPGQGLQFLFEYFSETQRNKGNFPGRFSGRQFSNSRSEMNVSTLELGDSALYLCASSPEDRDGYTFGSGTRLTVV.

To note about this clone: Read coverage stops 3 residues before the CDR3 terminus; the germline J gene supplies the remainder. This chain joins TRBV20-1 and TRBJ1-4; 7 nucleotides agree with TRBD1. This CDR3 spans 16 amino acids. The germline CDR1 and CDR2 sequences are DFQATT and SNEGSKA (reference sequence). Losses at the gene ends were 3 bases for V and 0 bases for J; bases not matched to a gene: 7. CDR3 bases read: TGCAGTGCTAGTCTATCAACAGGGGCAACTAATGAAAAA. This sequence encodes CSASLSTGATNEK. The complete CDR3 reads CSASLSTGATNEKLFF.

This clone was seen repeatedly, ten times or more. The read falls 3 residues short of the CDR3 end, and the missing part is taken from the germline J gene. The J gene is TRBJ1-2, the V gene TRBV7-9; 11 bases align to TRBD1. V gave up 1 base and J gave up 5 bases; unmatched junction bases: 3. Germline lookup yields CDR1 SEHNR and CDR2 FQNEAQ (reference sequence). This CDR3 has 15 amino acids. The CDR3 bases that were read are TGTGCCAGCAGCTTAGGGACAGGGGGCGAGTATGGC. Translating gives CASSLGTGGEYG. The CDR3 in its entirety is CASSLGTGGEYGYTF.

In its sample, this clone was seen a few times. Sequencing ends 3 residues short of the CDR3 end; the germline J gene provides the rest. This chain uses TRBV6-4 with TRBJ2-7; no clear D. Germline loops: CDR1 MRHNA, CDR2 SNTAGT. Between the trimmed V and J ends, which lost 2 bases and 6 bases, there was a span of 8 bases. The CDR3 has 12 residues. CDR3 loop: CASSDEVGEQYF. The DNA read from the CDR3 is TGTGCCAGCAGTGACGAGGTTGGCGAG.

This clone has a handful of counts. With the read ending 3 residues before the CDR3 end, the germline J gene is used to fill in that end. This rearrangement joins TRBV2 to TRBJ1-1, with 9 bases identical to TRBD1. This CDR3 contains 14 residues. J was trimmed by 2 bases and V by 8 bases; bases with no gene match: 6. CDR1 SNHLY and CDR2 FYNNEI come from the germline V gene. CDR3 DNA, as far as it was read: TGTGCCAGCTTAAGGACAGGGGCTAACACTGAA. Protein product: CASLRTGANTE. The full CDR3 protein is CASLRTGANTEAFF.

In this sample, this clone turned up a few times. Sequencing ends 3 residues short of the CDR3 end; the germline J gene provides the rest. The V gene is TRBV7-2, the J gene TRBJ2-3, with D perhaps matching TRBD1 (6 bases). The CDR3 has 13 residues. V was pared by 6 bases and J by 4 bases, with 11 bases between. Germline assignment: CDR1 SGHTA and CDR2 FQGNSA. The sequenced CDR3 bases are TGTGCCAGCAGACGGGACATACCAGATACG. Its translation: CASRRDIPDT. The entire CDR3 protein is CASRRDIPDTQYF.

Note on this clone: The CDR3 goes on 3 residues after the read ends, and that part is filled in from the germline J gene. The gene calls are TRBV2 and TRBJ2-1; D is tentatively TRBD1 or TRBD2 (6 bases each). This CDR3 is built from 15 residues. V shed 8 bases and J shed 1 base, with 15 bases lying between them. From germline, CDR1 is SNHLY and CDR2 FYNNEI. CDR3 in amino acids: CASLETGRSYNEQFF. CDR3 DNA, as far as it was read: TGTGCCAGCTTAGAAACAGGGAGGTCCTACAATGAG.

Of note for this clone: The sequence runs out 3 residues before the end of the CDR3; the remainder is reconstructed from the germline J gene. The chain employs TRBV5-1 and TRBJ2-1; 8 bases agree with TRBD1. V was clipped by 1 base and J by 0 bases; unmatched bases: 3. Germline CDR1 reads SGHRS; CDR2 reads YFSETQ. The length of the CDR3 is 16 residues. Partial CDR3 DNA: TGCGCCAGCAGCTTGCGGACAGGGACCTCCTACAATGAG. Translation gives CASSLRTGTSYNE. The entire CDR3 is CASSLRTGTSYNEQFF.

This clone occurred many times. The read terminates 3 residues before the CDR3 end, so the remaining end is supplied by the germline J gene. The V gene is TRBV20-1, the J gene TRBJ2-7; 9 nucleotides align to TRBD1. This CDR3 has 13 residues. The V gene end was trimmed by 5 bases and the J gene end by 1 base; junction bases not matched to a gene: 3. From germline, CDR1 is DFQATT and CDR2 SNEGSKA (reference sequence). The CDR3 region is CSAETGGSYEQYF. The part of the CDR3 DNA that was read is TGCAGTGCTGAGACAGGGGGGTCCTACGAG.

This clone was observed a handful of times. The CDR3 end is not reached by the read, which stops 3 residues before it; the germline J gene fills it in. This chain uses TRBV19 with TRBJ1-5, with D maybe TRBD1 (5 bases). The germline gives CDR1 LNHDA, CDR2 SQIVND (reference sequence). The V end lost 9 bases, the J end lost 0 bases, and 9 bases lay between the germline ends. The CDR3 sequence is 13 residues long. CDR3 DNA (partial): TGTGCCAGCCGACAGTTTAGCAATCAGCCC. This translates into CASRQFSNQP. From start to end, the CDR3 is CASRQFSNQPQHF.

A few counts support this clone. The DNA ends 3 residues before the CDR3 does, and the rest of the CDR3 is filled in from the germline J gene. The chain employs TRBV19 and TRBJ1-6; D gene unclear. The V end was cut by 6 bases, the J end by 8 bases, with 17 bases between. From germline, CDR1 is LNHDA and CDR2 SQIVND (reference sequence). The CDR3 spans 15 residues. The sequenced CDR3 bases are TGTGCCAGTAGCCCAGTTGCGGGCTGGGATTCACCC. Its protein product is CASSPVAGWDSP. The whole CDR3 is CASSPVAGWDSPLHF.

This clone came up many times. The DNA ends 3 residues before the CDR3 does, and the rest of the CDR3 is filled in from the germline J gene. V usage is TRBV7-6 and J usage is TRBJ1-2; TRBD1 agrees at 7 bases. The CDR3 is 13 residues long. Germline V lookup: CDR1 SGHVS, CDR2 FNYEAQ. Trimming took 6 bases from V and 6 from J; bases not matched to a gene: 7. The chain's CDR3 is CASSAGGGNGYTF. The part of the CDR3 DNA that was read is TGTGCCAGCAGTGCAGGGGGAGGAAATGGC.

This clone occurred many times. The CDR3 goes on 3 residues after the read ends, and that part is filled in from the germline J gene. The chain employs TRBV5-1 and TRBJ2-7; D is possibly TRBD2 (7 bases). Germline V lookup: CDR1 SGHRS, CDR2 YFSETQ. Trimming left V 4 bases short and J 0 bases short, with 14 bases between. The CDR3 sequence is 15 residues long. Incomplete CDR3 DNA: TGCGCCAGCAGCGGGGGCGGGGGCCTCTCCTACGAG. Translation: CASSGGGGLSYE. The full CDR3 protein is CASSGGGGLSYEQYF.

This clone was recorded a few times. The read terminates 3 residues ahead of where the CDR3 ends, so the germline J gene completes it. The chain uses TRBV19 and TRBJ2-3; 15 bases map to TRBD2. The CDR3 contains 16 residues. The germline CDR1 and CDR2 sequences are LNHDA and SQIVND (reference sequence). V shed 8 bases, J shed 7 bases, and the junction held 10 bases outside the gene matches. Incomplete CDR3 DNA: TGTGCCAGTGGAGGCCCCGGGACTAGCGGGGGGAATACG. This encodes CASGGPGTSGGNT. The entire CDR3 protein is CASGGPGTSGGNTQYF.

This clone was seen repeatedly, ten times or more. With the read ending 3 residues before the CDR3 end, the germline J gene is used to fill in that end. The chain has TRBV5-4 and TRBJ2-3, with 9 nucleotides matching TRBD2. In germline, CDR1 is SGHNT, CDR2 YYREEE (reference sequence). The J segment lost 8 bases and the V segment lost 4 bases, leaving 5 bases of the junction unmatched. This CDR3 contains 13 residues. The CDR3 here is CASSLPGLATQYF. CDR3 bases read: TGTGCCAGCAGCCTGCCGGGACTAGCTACG. Filled out from reference TRBV5-4 and TRBJ2-3, the complete variable domain reads ETGVTQSPTHLIKTRGQQVTLRCSSQSGHNTVSWYQQALGQGPQFIFQYYREEENGRGNFPPRFSGLQFPNYSSELNVNALELDDSALYLCASSLPGLATQYFGPGTRLTVL.

This clone turned up a few times. Read coverage stops 3 residues before the CDR3 terminus; the germline J gene supplies the remainder. The chain links TRBV19 to TRBJ2-2; maybe TRBD1 (6 bases). This CDR3 spans 15 amino acids. Between the trimmed V and J ends, which lost 6 bases and 5 bases, there was a span of 16 bases. CDR1 and CDR2 from the germline V gene are LNHDA and SQIVND (reference sequence). CDR3 residues: CASSPTLQGTGELFF. The sequenced CDR3 bases are TGTGCCAGTAGCCCGACCCTACAGGGAACCGGGGAG. Based on the CDR3 plus reference TRBV19 and TRBJ2-2, the full variable domain is DGGITQSPKYLFRKEGQNVTLSCEQNLNHDAMYWYRQDPGQGLRLIYYSQIVNDFQKGDIAEGYSVSREKKESFPLTVTSAQKNPTAFYLCASSPTLQGTGELFFGEGSRLTVL.

In the case of this clone: From the germline J gene comes the end of the CDR3, since the read stops 3 residues before it. The genes are TRBV30 and TRBJ2-5; TRBD2 aligns across 9 bases. CDR3 size: 16 residues. Looked up from germline, CDR1 is GTSNPN and CDR2 is SVGIG (reference sequence). V trimming: 0 bases; J trimming: 5 bases; junction bases outside the gene matches: 10. This CDR3 is CAWSVRVAGVRETQYF. The CDR3 bases that were read are TGTGCCTGGAGTGTACGGGTAGCGGGGGTGCGGGAGACC.

Of note for this clone: Read coverage stops 3 residues before the CDR3 terminus; the germline J gene supplies the remainder. This chain uses TRBV6-1 with TRBJ2-3; the match to TRBD2 covers 7 bases. Germline CDR1 MNHNS, CDR2 SASEGT. The CDR3 is 14 residues long. The DNA read from the CDR3 is TGTGCCAGCAGTGAACTAGCGGCCCGAGGCACG. This encodes CASSELAARGT. The CDR3, in full, reads CASSELAARGTQYF.